This TCR beta chain was found in a study of radiotherapy plus CTLA-4 blockade in lung cancer. Points from the study as a whole: Response, reportedly, was best predicted by interferon-beta along with early blood T cell clone dynamics. Peripheral blood showed expansion of tumor-derived TCR clones after radiotherapy and ipilimumab.

The assay was immunoSEQ multiplex PCR, and TCRdb's table has in-frame clones only and misses some. The profile shows tens of thousands of clones, roughly 79% of them singletons. This CDR3 region has 16 residues. V trimming: 1 base; J trimming: 3 bases; junction bases outside the gene matches: 5. Per the germline V gene, CDR1 is SNHLY and CDR2 is FYNNEI. As to this clone: As yet, its antigen is unknown.

The gene calls are TRBV2 and TRBJ2-7; the match to TRBD2 covers 11 bases. This material consisted of peripheral blood, taken from a patient treated with radiotherapy plus ipilimumab. This receptor was obtained from a human donor with non-small cell lung cancer who had a partial response to radiotherapy plus ipilimumab. Some clones in this sample may be carry-over from other donors' samples. The CDR3 sequence: CASSEGGLAGFYEQYF. For the CDR3, the DNA is TGTGCCAGCAGTGAAGGAGGACTAGCGGGCTTCTACGAGCAGTACTTC.